One T cell receptor (beta chain) is described in this entry. Its antigen is unknown. Germline V CDR1 and CDR2: SNHLY, FYNNEI. Between the trimmed V and J ends, which lost 0 bases and 2 bases, there was a span of 11 bases. This CDR3 is built from 16 residues. The record originates from a study of shared clonotypes between healthy human individuals. Overall study: Used for every donor were three CD4 naive, three CD4 memory, two CD8 naive and one CD8 memory plate.

The study's findings and limits: Sharing across four donors was highest in naive CD4 (around 5%) and lowest in memory CD8 (roughly 0.4%).

Clones were read by immunoSEQ multiplex PCR, and TCRdb kept only the in-frame ones, dropping some. The table lists over a million clones, 75% to 85% of them singletons, with more than 0.45% in the top ten. Input material: memory CD4+ T cells from PBMCs. Sample subset: CD45RA-negative fraction. The chain has TRBV2 and TRBJ1-5; D might be TRBD1 (6 bases). The TCR was taken from a young man in good health. Some clones in this sample may be carry-over from other donors' samples. In DNA, the CDR3 is TGTGCCAGCAGTGAAGCAACAGGGAAAGGCAATCAGCCCCAGCATTTT. This encodes CASSEATGKGNQPQHF.